The source of this T cell receptor (beta chain) is a study of regulatory T cells in long-lasting Graves disease. The CDR3 sequence is 12 residues long. Per the germline V gene, CDR1 is DFQATT and CDR2 is SNEGSKA (reference sequence). Trimming cost V 4 bases and J 2 bases, with 5 bases left between them. The study's findings and limits: Favored gene segments in persistent disease were TRBV28, TRBJ1-2 and TRBJ2-5.

This clonotype was detected ten times or more. Antigen specificity is unknown. The sample's time point: newly diagnosed GD, antithyroid drugs for less than 3 months. RNA extracted from PBMCs served as the sequencing template. With iRepertoire HTBI primers and Arm-PCR of CDR3 regions, TCR beta libraries were built. TCRdb recomputed calls from the multiplex PCR reads with MiXCR, one row per CDR3 protein. The table has around 500,000 distinct CDR3 sequences, approximately 15% seen once; the top ten hold roughly a tenth. These data were also reused for a study on T cells in Graves' hyperthyroidism and ophthalmopathy. That paper adds: The hyperthyroidism patients had all been newly diagnosed, and their disease duration was under 2 months. Their ages ranged from 18 to 65 years. Most thyroid-expanded clonotypes above 0.001 were also found in blood.

This chain connects TRBV20-1 to TRBJ2-2; D is ambiguous. This material consisted of peripheral blood mononuclear cells (PBMCs), taken at new diagnosis, from a patient treated with antithyroid drugs. The source of this sequence is a young man with Graves disease. In nucleotides, the CDR3 is TGCAGTGCTAAACACAACACCGGGGAGCTGTTTTTT. Its translation: CSAKHNTGELFF.